These T cell receptor beta chains were read from a single sample in a study of blood T cell repertoires in COVID-19. Repertoires were generated with immunoSEQ multiplex PCR, while TCRdb's copy carries only in-frame clones and drops some. The sample lists fewer than 350,000 clones, roughly 85% occurring once. The sequenced sample was PBMCs or T cells enriched from blood (not recorded which). Receptor source: a woman aged 45-65 years who had recovered from COVID-19. The CDR3 runs from the conserved cysteine through the conserved F or W. The D gene is left open where the match is weak. A clone size is listed for some rows: how often the clone was seen (once, few, many), or a class if it is expanded.

V gene: TRBV5-8; clone size: once; D gene: TRBD1; J gene: TRBJ1-6; CDR3 DNA: TGTGCCAGCAGCCTGTTGGGACAGAATATAGATTCACCCCTCCACTTT; CDR3 protein: CASSLLGQNIDSPLHF
V gene: TRBV19; clone size: NA; D gene: TRBD2; J gene: TRBJ2-4; CDR3 DNA: TGTGCCAGTAGTATAGAGGCCGGGACTAGCGGGAGCAAAAACATTCAGTACTTC; CDR3 protein: CASSIEAGTSGSKNIQYF
V gene: TRBV5-1; clone size: NA; D gene: TRBD2; J gene: TRBJ2-5; CDR3 DNA: TGCGCCAGCAGCACCTCGACTAGCGGGGGGGAGACCCAGTACTTC; CDR3 protein: CASSTSTSGGETQYF
V gene: TRBV14; clone size: NA; D gene: TRBD2; J gene: TRBJ2-1; CDR3 DNA: TGTGCCAGCAGCCCCCGCCGGACGGGAGGGCCCGGAGAGCAGTTCTTC; CDR3 protein: CASSPRRTGGPGEQFF
V gene: TRBV29-1; clone size: few; D gene: TRBD1; J gene: TRBJ1-2; CDR3 DNA: TGCAGCGTCGACCAACCAGGGACAGCCTCTAACTATGGCTACACCTTC; CDR3 protein: CSVDQPGTASNYGYTF
V gene: TRBV7-9; clone size: NA; D gene: TRBD1; J gene: TRBJ1-4; CDR3 DNA: TGTGCCAGCAGTTCTTGGACAGGGACTAATGAAAAACTGTTTTTT; CDR3 protein: CASSSWTGTNEKLFF
V gene: TRBV6-1; clone size: NA; D gene: NA; J gene: TRBJ2-3; CDR3 DNA: TGTGCCAGCAGTGAAGGGGCCACAGATACGCAGTATTTT; CDR3 protein: CASSEGATDTQYF
V gene: TRBV11-2; clone size: NA; D gene: TRBD2; J gene: TRBJ2-7; CDR3 DNA: TGTGCCAGCAGCTTGACTAGCGGGGGGGTCAGCTCCTACGAGCAGTACTTC; CDR3 protein: CASSLTSGGVSSYEQYF
V gene: TRBV19; clone size: NA; D gene: TRBD1; J gene: TRBJ1-5; CDR3 DNA: TGTGCCAGTAGTATGGGGACAGGGGGTGACCAGCCCCAGCATTTT; CDR3 protein: CASSMGTGGDQPQHF
V gene: TRBV29-1; clone size: NA; D gene: NA; J gene: TRBJ1-2; CDR3 DNA: TGCAGCGTTGAAGATAAGGACAGCATTCTCTATGGCTACACCTTC; CDR3 protein: CSVEDKDSILYGYTF
V gene: TRBV7-3; clone size: NA; D gene: NA; J gene: TRBJ1-1; CDR3 DNA: TGTGCCAGCGGGGTTCGGGAGACTGAAGCTTTCTTT; CDR3 protein: CASGVRETEAFF
V gene: TRBV6-6; clone size: NA; D gene: TRBD2; J gene: TRBJ2-1; CDR3 DNA: TGTGCCAGCAGTGTTCTCGCGGGGGCCTACAATGAGCAGTTCTTC; CDR3 protein: CASSVLAGAYNEQFF
V gene: TRBV3-1/TRBV3-2; clone size: NA; D gene: TRBD2; J gene: TRBJ2-7; CDR3 DNA: TGTGCCAGCAGCCCACCCGGTACTAGCGCTTCCGAGCAGTACTTC; CDR3 protein: CASSPPGTSASEQYF
V gene: TRBV7-6; clone size: NA; D gene: NA; J gene: TRBJ2-3; CDR3 DNA: TGTGCCAGCAGCTTATCGGCGGGGGCCACAGATACGCAGTATTTT; CDR3 protein: CASSLSAGATDTQYF
V gene: TRBV27; clone size: few; D gene: TRBD1; J gene: TRBJ2-7; CDR3 DNA: TGTGCCAGCAGTTTGGGACAGCAACCCTACGAGCAGTACTTC; CDR3 protein: CASSLGQQPYEQYF
V gene: TRBV7-3; clone size: NA; D gene: TRBD2; J gene: TRBJ2-1; CDR3 DNA: TGTGCCAGCAGCTCTGGACTAGCGGGGTACAATGAGCAGTTCTTC; CDR3 protein: CASSSGLAGYNEQFF
V gene: TRBV5-1; clone size: NA; D gene: NA; J gene: TRBJ1-6; CDR3 DNA: TGCGCCAGCAGCTTAGGGGACTATAATTCACCCCTCCACTTT; CDR3 protein: CASSLGDYNSPLHF
V gene: TRBV10-2; clone size: NA; D gene: NA; J gene: TRBJ1-1; CDR3 DNA: TGCGCCAGCAGTGAAACGGGGATCGAAGCTTTCTTT; CDR3 protein: CASSETGIEAFF
V gene: TRBV5-1; clone size: NA; D gene: TRBD1; J gene: TRBJ1-4; CDR3 DNA: TGCGCCAGCAGCTGGGGGACAGATCTAAATGAAAAACTGTTTTTT; CDR3 protein: CASSWGTDLNEKLFF
V gene: TRBV11-3; clone size: NA; D gene: NA; J gene: TRBJ2-3; CDR3 DNA: TGTGCCAGCAGCTTAGGGGCAGACACAGATACGCAGTATTTT; CDR3 protein: CASSLGADTDTQYF
V gene: TRBV6-2/TRBV6-3; clone size: NA; D gene: NA; J gene: TRBJ1-5; CDR3 DNA: TGTGCCAGCAGCAACAAGGGGTACCTGGCGGAGCCCCAGCATTTT; CDR3 protein: CASSNKGYLAEPQHF
V gene: TRBV30; clone size: once; D gene: TRBD1; J gene: TRBJ1-5; CDR3 DNA: TGTGCCTGCCAAGGACAGGGGCAAAATCAGCCCCAGCATTTT; CDR3 protein: CACQGQGQNQPQHF
V gene: TRBV7-2; clone size: NA; D gene: TRBD2; J gene: TRBJ2-1; CDR3 DNA: TGTGCCAGCAGCACCCCTAACGGGAGGGCCTCTTGGTACAATGAGCAGTTCTTC; CDR3 protein: CASSTPNGRASWYNEQFF
V gene: TRBV5-4; clone size: NA; D gene: TRBD1; J gene: TRBJ2-3; CDR3 DNA: TGTGCCAGCAATCTCGGCGGGACAGGGGCAGATACGCAGTATTTT; CDR3 protein: CASNLGGTGADTQYF
V gene: TRBV5-4; clone size: NA; D gene: TRBD2; J gene: TRBJ2-3; CDR3 DNA: TGTGCCAGCAGCTCGGGACTAGCGATTGTTAATACGCAGTATTTT; CDR3 protein: CASSSGLAIVNTQYF
V gene: TRBV28; clone size: NA; D gene: TRBD2; J gene: TRBJ2-3; CDR3 DNA: TGTGCCAGCAGTTCACCGGGACTAGTGTCTACAGATACGCAGTATTTT; CDR3 protein: CASSSPGLVSTDTQYF
V gene: TRBV11-2; clone size: NA; D gene: TRBD2; J gene: TRBJ2-1; CDR3 DNA: TGTGCCAGCAGCCCCCCCGGACTAGCGGGAGTCCATGAGCAGTTCTTC; CDR3 protein: CASSPPGLAGVHEQFF